This paragraph reports one T cell receptor (beta chain). Its antigen remains unidentified. TCR beta VDJ and CDR3 profiling used genomic DNA as template. TCRdb called the reads again in MiXCR, with one record for every CDR3 protein. The sample carries roughly 58,000 distinct CDR3 sequences, around 50% recorded once. The data derive from a study of CD8+CD57+ T cells in acquired aplastic anemia. The V end was cut by 2 bases, the J end by 8 bases, with 6 bases between. The V gene's germline CDR1 is SGHVS and CDR2 FQNEAQ. The CDR3 runs to 12 residues. Study-level points and caveats: With respect to CD8+ Simpson's diversity, patients and controls did not differ significantly.

The chain is built from TRBV7-8 and TRBJ2-2; D unclear. This clonotype was obtained from a human donor in good health, serving as a control. The sample taken for sequencing was sorted CD4+, CD8+, or CD8+CD57+ T cells (not recorded which) from PBMCs. For the CDR3, the DNA is TGTGCCAGCAGCTTATGGTTAGGGGAGCTGTTTTTT. Translated: CASSLWLGELFF.